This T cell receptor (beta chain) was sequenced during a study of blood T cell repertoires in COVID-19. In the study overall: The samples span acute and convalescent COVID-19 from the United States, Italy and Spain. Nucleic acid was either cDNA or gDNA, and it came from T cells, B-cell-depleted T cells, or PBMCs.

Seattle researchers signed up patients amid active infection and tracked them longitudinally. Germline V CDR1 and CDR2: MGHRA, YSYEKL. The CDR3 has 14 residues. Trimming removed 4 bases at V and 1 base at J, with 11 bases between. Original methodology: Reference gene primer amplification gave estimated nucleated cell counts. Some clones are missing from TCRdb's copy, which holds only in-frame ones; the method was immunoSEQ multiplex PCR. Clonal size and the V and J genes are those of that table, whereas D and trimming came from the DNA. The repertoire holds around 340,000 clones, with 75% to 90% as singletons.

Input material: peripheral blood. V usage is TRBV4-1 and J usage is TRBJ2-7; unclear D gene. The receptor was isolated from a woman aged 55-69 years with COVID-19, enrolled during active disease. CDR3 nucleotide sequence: TGCGCCAGCAGCCTAAGGCAGGAATCCTACGAGCAGTACTTC. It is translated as CASSLRQESYEQYF.